Below, one T cell receptor (beta chain) is given with its context. The antigen is not known. These data originate in a study of OX40 agonist ivuxolimab in advanced cancers. Study context: Treatment of patients was with ivuxolimab, an agonistic anti-OX40 (CD134) antibody. Head and neck, renal cell, melanoma or hepatocellular carcinoma were the cancers that dose-escalation patients had.

General study results and limits: There was clonal expansion of CD4+ and CD8+ blood T cells by week 6 at 0.1 to 3.0 mg/kg. Certain nonresponders additionally had low normalized T-cell clonal expansion.

The CDR3 totals 14 residues. Germline V CDR1 and CDR2: MNHEY, SMNVEV (reference sequence). V dropped 6 bases and J dropped 6; count of bases not matched to a gene: 5. Libraries were prepared by immunoSEQ multiplex PCR; TCRdb keeps only in-frame clonotypes and omits some of them. The data contain 20,000 to 25,000 clones, 79% of them singletons. The source was CD4+ or CD8+ T cells sorted from blood, collected in a trial of the OX40 agonist ivuxolimab. V and J are TRBV27 and TRBJ1-5, with TRBD1 identical over 10 bases. This receptor was taken from an adult with an advanced solid tumor such as melanoma, head and neck, liver or kidney cancer. The chain's CDR3 is CASRRTGGGQPQHF. The CDR3 region has the DNA TGTGCCAGCAGGCGGACAGGGGGGGGTCAGCCCCAGCATTTT.